The 30 T cell receptor beta chains reported below all come from one sample, sequenced in a study of blood T cell repertoires in COVID-19. Data came from immunoSEQ multiplex PCR; TCRdb stores just in-frame clones and leaves some out. This table holds about 140,000 clones, roughly 80% found once. Material for sequencing was peripheral blood. These receptors were taken from a man aged 65-85 years who had recovered from COVID-19.

V gene TRBV27 combines with J gene TRBJ1-6; D might be TRBD1 (6 bases). The V gene lost 4 bases and the J gene lost 9 bases, with 19 bases spanning the gap. This CDR3 is 16 amino acids long. Germline-derived CDR1 and CDR2 are MNHEY and SMNVEV (reference sequence). The CDR3 spells CASSSNVRGSSSPLHF. In nucleotides, the CDR3 is TGTGCCAGCAGTTCAAACGTCAGGGGATCAAGTTCACCCCTCCACTTT.

The chain recombines TRBV4-2 with TRBJ2-2; D remains unclear. This CDR3 region has 13 residues. Trimming stripped 4 bases from V and 6 bases from J, with 9 bases between. The germline V gene encodes CDR1 LGHNA and CDR2 YNFKEQ. The CDR3 sequence is CASSRGAPGELFF. The CDR3 nucleotides read TGTGCCAGCAGCCGTGGAGCACCCGGGGAGCTGTTTTTT.

The V gene is TRBV13, the J gene TRBJ1-2; D gene ambiguous. The CDR3 is 13 amino acids. V was pared by 6 bases and J by 1 base, with 9 bases between. Germline V gene data show CDR1 as PRHDT and CDR2 as FYEKMQ (reference sequence). The CDR3: CASSPGSNYGYTF. In nucleotides, the CDR3 is TGTGCCAGCAGTCCAGGTAGTAACTATGGCTACACCTTC.

The sample holds a few counts of this clone. This CDR3 reads CASSPREDSYEQYF. CDR3 nucleotide sequence: TGCGCCAGCAGCCCCCGAGAGGACTCCTACGAGCAGTACTTC. The chain has TRBV4-1 and TRBJ2-7; D is undetermined. CDR1 and CDR2 from the germline V gene are MGHRA and YSYEKL. The CDR3 contains 14 residues. Deletions cut 4 bases from V and 0 bases from J, with 10 bases between.

This chain uses TRBV6-5 with TRBJ2-1; weak D call: TRBD2 (6 bases). There are 13 residues in the CDR3. V lost 6 bases and J lost 5, with 11 bases in between. Germline CDR1 is MNHEY and CDR2 is SVGAGI. The CDR3 spells CASRPGAHNEQFF. The CDR3 DNA is TGTGCCAGCAGGCCGGGAGCCCACAATGAGCAGTTCTTC.

The J gene is TRBJ1-6, the V gene TRBV2; TRBD1 matches at 7 bases. The CDR3 consists of 16 residues. V lost 8 bases to trimming and J lost 0 bases; unmatched junction nucleotides: 7. Per germline, CDR1 SNHLY and CDR2 FYNNEI. The CDR3 DNA reads TGTGCCAGCGCACTACAGGGGCTCTCCTATAATTCACCCCTCCACTTT. It yields the protein CASALQGLSYNSPLHF.

The V and J genes are TRBV6-1 and TRBJ1-5, with 8 bases aligning to TRBD1. V lost 2 bases, J lost 8 bases, and 23 bases stayed unmatched. This CDR3 region has 20 residues. Germline V gene sequence: CDR1 MNHNS, CDR2 SASEGT. The CDR3 DNA is TGTGCCAGCAGTGAAATTCCGACGCTAGGGTGGCAGGGGGCCGGGGAGCCCCAGCATTTT. Its protein product is CASSEIPTLGWQGAGEPQHF.

This clone was recorded only once. The rearrangement links TRBV6-2 or TRBV6-3 to TRBJ2-3; TRBD2 agrees at 10 bases. The CDR3 extends over 17 amino acids. J lost 4 bases, V lost 6 bases, and 13 bases had no gene match. Per the germline V gene, CDR1 is MNHEY and CDR2 is SVGEGT. CDR3 in amino acids: CASSATTSGITPDTQYF. CDR3 DNA: TGTGCCAGCAGCGCGACTACTAGCGGGATAACCCCAGATACGCAGTATTTT.

The rearrangement joins TRBV4-1 to TRBJ2-7; TRBD1 matches at 9 bases. The trim removed 1 base at V and 5 bases at J, leaving 9 bases unmatched. Germline V gene sequence: CDR1 MGHRA, CDR2 YSYEKL. CDR3 length: 16 residues. This CDR3 is CASSQVLGTGSHEQYF. Written as DNA, the CDR3 is TGCGCCAGCAGCCAAGTGTTGGGGACAGGGTCGCACGAGCAGTACTTC.

This clone was counted at least ten times. The V call is TRBV30, the J call TRBJ1-4, with no clear D. The CDR3 is 15 amino acids. Germline V gene data show CDR1 as GTSNPN and CDR2 as SVGIG (reference sequence). Deletions cut 0 bases from V and 5 bases from J, with 13 bases between. DNA for the CDR3: TGTGCCTGGAGTGTAGAGACGGAGGAAAATGAAAAACTGTTTTTT. This encodes CAWSVETEENEKLFF.

The V and J genes are TRBV5-4 and TRBJ2-1, with TRBD2 identical over 7 bases. After removal of 2 bases from V and 6 bases from J, the junction contained 5 bases not matched to a gene. Germline CDR1 and CDR2: SGHNT and YYREEE (reference sequence). The CDR3 spans 14 residues. The CDR3 bases are TGTGCCAGCAGCTTTGCGGGACTAATCAATGAGCAGTTCTTC. Translation gives CASSFAGLINEQFF. The whole variable domain, filled in from reference TRBV5-4 and TRBJ2-1, reads ETGVTQSPTHLIKTRGQQVTLRCSSQSGHNTVSWYQQALGQGPQFIFQYYREEENGRGNFPPRFSGLQFPNYSSELNVNALELDDSALYLCASSFAGLINEQFFGPGTRLTVL.

This sequence joins TRBV6-6 and TRBJ1-5, with D possibly being TRBD1 (5 bases). The germline V gene has CDR1 MNHNY and CDR2 SVGAGI (reference sequence). This CDR3 comprises 15 residues. V lost 2 bases and J lost 0, with 8 bases in between. In DNA, the CDR3 is TGTGCCAGCAGTTACGTAGGGGTTAGCAATCAGCCCCAGCATTTT. Protein sequence: CASSYVGVSNQPQHF.

The chain links TRBV27 to TRBJ2-3; 7 positions agree with TRBD2. This CDR3 comprises 18 residues. Germline V gene data show CDR1 as MNHEY and CDR2 as SMNVEV (reference sequence). V shed 4 bases, J shed 4 bases, and the junction held 17 bases outside the gene matches. CDR3 amino acids: CASSSHLRLAAMSDTQYF. The CDR3 nucleotides are TGTGCCAGCAGTTCCCACCTCAGACTAGCAGCCATGTCAGATACGCAGTATTTT.

This clone is a singleton in its sample. The chain's CDR3 is CASSSTSGSLGGANVLTF. The CDR3 bases are TGTGCCAGCAGCTCGACTAGCGGGAGTTTGGGAGGGGCCAACGTCCTGACTTTC. The rearrangement uses TRBV5-8 and TRBJ2-6, with 12 bases that match TRBD2. V was clipped by 3 bases and J by 4 bases; unmatched bases: 8. The CDR3 is 18 amino acids. Germline V gene sequence: CDR1 SGHTS, CDR2 YDEGEE.

The chain uses TRBV5-1 and TRBJ2-7; D is uncertain. This CDR3 is built from 17 residues. The V end lost 2 bases, the J end lost 0 bases, and 18 bases lay between the germline ends. Germline assignment: CDR1 SGHRS and CDR2 YFSETQ. The CDR3 is CASSLTIIGSPSYEQYF. The CDR3 DNA sequence: TGCGCCAGCAGCTTAACGATTATCGGGTCCCCCTCCTACGAGCAGTACTTC.

This clone has a handful of counts. V usage is TRBV7-9 and J usage is TRBJ1-2, with TRBD1 as a possible D gene (6 bases). CDR1 and CDR2 (germline): SEHNR, FQNEAQ (reference sequence). The length of the CDR3 is 17 residues. Trimming removed 2 bases at V and 4 bases at J, with 20 bases between. Here the CDR3 DNA reads TGTGCCAGCAGCTTAAATAGGGGTTGGGGACAACGCTATGGCTACACCTTC. Translating gives CASSLNRGWGQRYGYTF.

The chain carries TRBV7-9 and TRBJ2-1; no clear D gene. This CDR3 has 12 amino acids. CDR1 is SEHNR, CDR2 FQNEAQ, per germline (reference sequence). Trimming left V 4 bases short and J 7 bases short, with 8 bases between. CDR3 DNA sequence: TGTGCCAGCAGCTCGAGGCAGAATGAGCAGTTCTTC. Its protein is CASSSRQNEQFF.

This clone was detected only once. The J gene is TRBJ1-2, the V gene TRBV5-1, with 9 bases fitting TRBD1. The CDR3 contains 14 residues. V lost 4 bases and J lost 5; bases outside the gene matches: 6. Germline V lookup: CDR1 SGHRS, CDR2 YFSETQ. The CDR3 region has the DNA TGCGCCAGCAGCCCCCTGGACAGGGGATATGGCTACACCTTC. Residues: CASSPLDRGYGYTF.

The V call is TRBV7-3, the J call TRBJ2-1, with D possibly being TRBD2 (5 bases). The CDR3 contains 14 residues. Germline loops: CDR1 SGHTA, CDR2 FQGTGA. V lost 5 bases and J lost 2, with 10 bases in between. The CDR3: CASSITGTYNEQFF. The CDR3 coding sequence is TGTGCCAGCAGCATCACCGGGACCTACAATGAGCAGTTCTTC.

V is TRBV12-3 or TRBV12-4 and J is TRBJ1-4; D gene uncertain. Deletions cut 0 bases from V and 8 bases from J, with 7 bases between. The CDR3 extends over 13 amino acids. In DNA form, the CDR3 reads TGTGCCAGCAGTTTAGCAGGAGGAGAAAAACTGTTTTTT. It yields the protein CASSLAGGEKLFF.

The chain has TRBV6-4 and TRBJ2-7; D is possibly TRBD2 (6 bases). There are 18 residues in the CDR3. Germline V gene lookup returns CDR1 MRHNA and CDR2 SNTAGT. V dropped 4 bases and J dropped 0 bases, with 22 bases sitting between them. The CDR3 region has the DNA TGTGCCAGCAGTGCCCAGGGCTCTAGCGCTTTCTTCTCCTACGAGCAGTACTTC. Its protein is CASSAQGSSAFFSYEQYF.

This clone was found many times. This chain joins TRBV5-6 and TRBJ1-4, with D tentatively TRBD1 (6 bases). This CDR3 contains 19 residues. Trimming took off 2 bases at V and 3 bases at J, with 23 bases between the two ends. Germline V gene data show CDR1 as SGHDT and CDR2 as YYEEEE. The CDR3 loop is CASSFRTGGLKRSNEKLFF. DNA for the CDR3: TGTGCCAGCAGCTTTCGAACGGGGGGCCTAAAAAGGTCTAATGAAAAACTGTTTTTT. Using reference TRBV5-6 and TRBJ1-4 for the parts outside the CDR3, the full variable domain is DAGVTQSPTHLIKTRGQQVTLRCSPKSGHDTVSWYQQALGQGPQFIFQYYEEEERQRGNFPDRFSGHQFPNYSSELNVNALLLGDSALYLCASSFRTGGLKRSNEKLFFGSGTQLSVL.

The gene calls are TRBV15 and TRBJ2-5; 9 bases line up with TRBD2. This CDR3 is 19 amino acids long. J lost 3 bases, V lost 1 base, and 15 bases had no gene match. The V gene's germline CDR1 is LNHNV and CDR2 YYDKDF (reference sequence). CDR3 loop: CATSRVESGRFNFEETQYF. CDR3 coding DNA: TGTGCCACCAGCAGAGTGGAAAGCGGGAGGTTCAACTTTGAAGAGACCCAGTACTTC.

CDR3 sequence (DNA): TGTGCCAGCAGTGAACTCGGCATCCCGGGAGATGGCTACACCTTC. Its translation is CASSELGIPGDGYTF. This chain links TRBV6-1 with TRBJ1-2; D not certain. V lost 2 bases to trimming and J lost 6 bases, with 16 bases between them. Germline CDR1 reads MNHNS; CDR2 reads SASEGT. The length of the CDR3 is 15 residues.

Concerning this clone: Within the sample, other DNA sequences also encode this same CDR3. This chain uses TRBV5-6 with TRBJ1-2, with a possible D match to TRBD1 (6 bases). V was trimmed by 2 bases and J by 2 bases, leaving 7 bases between them. Germline V gene sequence: CDR1 SGHDT, CDR2 YYEEEE. The CDR3 extends over 13 amino acids. The CDR3 spells CASSLRGNYGYTF. CDR3 DNA sequence: TGTGCCAGCAGCTTAAGGGGGAACTATGGCTACACCTTC.

This clone is a singleton in its sample. CDR3 nucleotides: TGTGCCAGCAGCCAACCTTCCTCTGGAAACACCATATATTTT. Translation: CASSQPSSGNTIYF. The V gene is TRBV3-1 (or the pseudogene TRBV3-2), the J gene TRBJ1-3; no firm D call. The V gene's germline CDR1 is LGHDT and CDR2 YNNKEL (reference sequence). V was clipped by 2 bases and J by 0 bases, with 5 bases between them. CDR3 length: 14 amino acids.

This clone was observed once. The chain couples TRBV5-4 to TRBJ2-2, with D possibly being TRBD1 (5 bases). Per the germline V gene, CDR1 is SGHNT and CDR2 is YYREEE (reference sequence). The CDR3 length is 15 residues. The V and J ends lost 4 bases and 2 bases respectively, with 12 bases between them. CDR3 in amino acids: CASSMTVVNTGELFF. The CDR3 region has the DNA TGTGCCAGCAGCATGACAGTCGTCAACACCGGGGAGCTGTTTTTT. The variable domain in full, with the rest retrieved from reference TRBV5-4 and TRBJ2-2, is ETGVTQSPTHLIKTRGQQVTLRCSSQSGHNTVSWYQQALGQGPQFIFQYYREEENGRGNFPPRFSGLQFPNYSSELNVNALELDDSALYLCASSMTVVNTGELFFGEGSRLTVL.

CDR3 loop: CATSRRLAGGYNEQFF. The CDR3 bases are TGTGCCACCAGCAGGCGACTAGCGGGAGGGTACAATGAGCAGTTCTTC. The chain carries TRBV15 and TRBJ2-1, with 14 bases aligning to TRBD2. The CDR3 totals 16 residues. J was trimmed by 4 bases and V by 3 bases; bases with no gene match: 2. Germline V lookup: CDR1 LNHNV, CDR2 YYDKDF (reference sequence).

The V gene is TRBV29-1, the J gene TRBJ2-5; TRBD1 matches 7 bases. Unmatched junction bases numbered 11, after V lost 7 bases and J lost 3 bases. CDR1 is SQVTM, CDR2 ANQGSEA, per germline. The CDR3 has 14 residues. CDR3 region: CSAQLPGQKETQYF. In nucleotides, the CDR3 is TGCAGCGCCCAACTCCCGGGACAGAAAGAGACCCAGTACTTC.

This chain links TRBV5-6 with TRBJ2-5; D may be TRBD1 (6 bases). There are 15 residues in the CDR3. Germline V gene sequence: CDR1 SGHDT, CDR2 YYEEEE. V was trimmed by 5 bases and J by 1 base, leaving 15 bases between them. The CDR3 sequence: CASRPGTLLQETQYF. CDR3 nucleotide sequence: TGTGCCAGCAGACCCGGGACACTACTCCAAGAGACCCAGTACTTC.